The text below deals with one TCR beta chain. Participants came from about two dozen US areas, aged roughly 18 to 95 years. Donors were grouped by their self-reported clinical history. The recovered donors of Cohort 3 showed two negative PCRs, clearance, or symptom resolution. This sample stems from a study of blood T cell repertoires in COVID-19. Study overall: The cDNA or gDNA used as material had been derived from T cells, B-cell-depleted T cells, or PBMCs.

The CDR3 has 16 amino acids. Per the germline V gene, CDR1 is SGHNT and CDR2 is YENEEA. The germline V and J ends were trimmed by 5 bases and 2 bases, with 16 bases remaining between them. Profiling relied on immunoSEQ multiplex PCR, and the TCRdb table lists in-frame clones only, not all of them. Here the sample spans roughly 400,000 clones, around 91% being singletons. The clonotype comes from a man aged 18 to 30 who had recovered from COVID-19. This chain uses TRBV11-3 with TRBJ1-3, with D possibly TRBD1 on 6 matching bases. Material: PBMCs or T cells enriched from blood (not recorded which). The CDR3 DNA reads as TGTGCCAGCAGCCTACAGGGATCCGGAGCTGGAAACACCATATATTTT. Translating gives CASSLQGSGAGNTIYF.